Sequencing of this T cell receptor (beta chain) was carried out in a study of shared clonotypes between healthy human individuals. Study summary: Each donor's CD8 memory used one plate, CD8 naive two, each CD4 subset three.

Whole-study findings and limits: In having few donors, the study represented limited genetic and exposure-history diversity.

The CDR3 is 15 amino acids. CD45RO-negative cells were positively selected for CCR7, leaving out terminally differentiated effector memory CD45RA+ cells. This clone appeared a single time. The antigen is unknown. Running of the assay took place at deep level. The assay was immunoSEQ multiplex PCR, and TCRdb's table has in-frame clones only and misses some. The repertoire holds around 2.1 million clones, with about 93% as singletons. Sequenced sample: naive CD8+ T cells from PBMCs. This clonotype was sampled from a man in his late teens or twenties in good health. Some clones in this sample may be carry-over from other donors' samples. The V call is TRBV21-1, the J call TRBJ2-7. TRBV21-1 has pseudogene status. The CDR3 sequence is CASIPPVEAGAEQYF. The CDR3 DNA follows: TGTGCCAGCATTCCCCCCGTTGAGGCCGGGGCCGAGCAGTACTTC.